A single sample gave rise to the 29 T cell receptor beta chains below, sequenced in a study of Ad26.COV2.S vaccination and SARS-CoV-2 variants (dated by TCRdb to the early 2020s). The treatment or condition label, as the study defines it: over 15 received Ad26.COV2.S at low or high dose, single or two shots; five or six received placebo; per-sample allocation not given. For vaccine and placebo recipients, the sequenced repertoires came from samples collected on day 63 after the first injection. The library was prepared using the immunoSEQ multiplex PCR assay. TCRdb's version of the immuneACCESS table is confined to in-frame rearrangements and falls short of the full clone set. An unresolved V gene accounts for under half of the shortfall where checked; the remainder is of unknown origin. This sample comprises under 500,000 clones, 92% of them detected only once. Jointly, the top ten make up 1.5% to 2% of the sample.

The material sequenced was peripheral blood, taken in a trial of Ad26.COV2.S vaccine versus placebo. Receptor source: a person aged 18-60 years who received the Ad26.COV2.S COVID-19 vaccine or a placebo.

CDR3 loop: CASSLGDTTDTQYF. CDR3 coding DNA: TGTGCCAGCAGCTTAGGTGACACCACAGATACGCAGTATTTT. The genes are TRBV7-8 and TRBJ2-3; no definite D call. Germline values: CDR1 SGHVS, CDR2 FQNEAQ. This CDR3 is 14 amino acids long. The V end lost 1 base, the J end lost 2 bases, and 7 bases lay between the germline ends. Together with reference TRBV7-8 and TRBJ2-3, the CDR3 gives the full variable domain: GAGVSQSPRYKVAKRGQDVALRCDPISGHVSLFWYQQALGQGPEFLTYFQNEAQLDKSGLPSDRFFAERPEGSVSTLKIQRTQQEDSAVYLCASSLGDTTDTQYFGPGTRLTVL.

DNA of the CDR3: TGTGCCAGCAGCTTTCTCGTCCCCATGAACACTGAAGCTTTCTTT. Amino acids: CASSFLVPMNTEAFF. The chain carries TRBV28 and TRBJ1-1; D gene ambiguous. The CDR3 sequence is 15 residues long. Trimming took off 6 bases at V and 0 bases at J, with 14 bases between the two ends. CDR1 is MDHEN and CDR2 is SYDVKM in the germline V gene.

The chain employs TRBV2 and TRBJ2-1; TRBD2 agrees at 12 bases. The germline CDR1 and CDR2 sequences are SNHLY and FYNNEI. V was pared by 7 bases and J by 4 bases, with 8 bases of the junction left unmatched. The CDR3 loop spans 16 amino acids. This CDR3 reads CASIRSSGGGYNEQFF. The CDR3, as DNA: TGTGCCAGCATTCGCTCTAGCGGGGGGGGTTACAATGAGCAGTTCTTC.

The chain uses TRBV5-1 and TRBJ2-2; the D gene could be TRBD1 or TRBD2 (5 bases each). The CDR3 sequence is 14 residues long. CDR1 is SGHRS and CDR2 is YFSETQ in the germline V gene. Trimming shortened V by 3 bases and J by 1 base, and 7 bases separated the two germline ends. CDR3 DNA sequence: TGCGCCAGCAGCTGGGGACGGAACACCGGGGAGCTGTTTTTT. Its protein is CASSWGRNTGELFF.

V is TRBV6-5 and J is TRBJ2-1; 7 bases align to TRBD2. Trimming took 9 bases from V and 6 from J; bases not matched to a gene: 14. The germline V gene encodes CDR1 MNHEY and CDR2 SVGAGI. CDR3 size: 15 residues. CDR3 bases: TGTGCCAGTAACTATGGCGGGGGAGGGGTCAATGAGCAGTTCTTC. Protein: CASNYGGGGVNEQFF.

V usage is TRBV15 and J usage is TRBJ2-3; D is uncertain. CDR3 size: 13 residues. V shed 11 bases and J shed 2 bases, with 14 bases lying between them. Germline-derived CDR1 and CDR2 are LNHNV and YYDKDF (reference sequence). In nucleotides, the CDR3 is TGTGCCTCGAACGGACCTACCACAGATACGCAGTATTTT. Residues: CASNGPTTDTQYF.

The chain joins TRBV9 to TRBJ2-4; 8 positions agree with TRBD2. The V gene's germline CDR1 is SGDLS and CDR2 YYNGEE. V dropped 4 bases and J dropped 5; count of bases not matched to a gene: 8. This CDR3 is 15 amino acids long. The CDR3 DNA reads TGTGCCAGCAGCCAATGGGGTAGCGGGGAAAACATTCAGTACTTC. Translated: CASSQWGSGENIQYF.

The chain has TRBV12-3 or TRBV12-4 and TRBJ1-5; tentative D call: TRBD1 (6 bases). The V and J ends lost 5 bases and 7 bases respectively, with 12 bases between them. The CDR3 is made up of 13 amino acids. As DNA, the CDR3 is TGTGCCAGCAGTATCAGGGGAGAGCAGCCCCAGCATTTT. The encoded protein is CASSIRGEQPQHF.

The rearrangement links TRBV6-5 to TRBJ2-2; weak D call: TRBD2 (5 bases). V lost 7 bases to trimming and J lost 5 bases, with 17 bases between them. The CDR3 length is 15 residues. Germline V gene lookup returns CDR1 MNHEY and CDR2 SVGAGI. As DNA, the CDR3 is TGTGCCAGCACCGAGAGTCACGGCGGGACCGGGGAGCTGTTTTTT. Its protein product is CASTESHGGTGELFF.

The chain employs TRBV29-1 and TRBJ2-7; TRBD1 might be the D (6 bases). This CDR3 is built from 13 residues. Germline loops: CDR1 SQVTM, CDR2 ANQGSEA. V was pared by 4 bases and J by 3 bases, with 13 bases between. The DNA of the CDR3 is TGCAGCGTTGCGGCGGACAGATACTACGAGCAGTACTTC. Translating gives CSVAADRYYEQYF.

The genes are TRBV23-1 and TRBJ2-7; 8 positions agree with TRBD1. TRBV23-1 is given ORF status, its function remaining uncertain. Unmatched junction bases numbered 8, after V lost 4 bases and J lost 3 bases. The CDR3 sequence is 15 residues long. The CDR3 DNA is TGCGCCAGCAGTCGTCGCAGGGGGCTAGACTACGAGCAGTACTTC. It encodes CASSRRRGLDYEQYF.

In this sample, this clone turned up once. The V and J genes are TRBV10-3 and TRBJ2-3, with 14 bases fitting TRBD2. V lost 6 bases to trimming and J lost 0 bases; unmatched junction nucleotides: 8. CDR1 ENHRY and CDR2 SYGVKD come from the germline V gene. This CDR3 is 18 amino acids long. The CDR3 here is CAISTRLAGGISTDTQYF. The CDR3 DNA follows: TGTGCCATCAGCACGAGACTAGCGGGGGGGATTAGCACAGATACGCAGTATTTT.

The V call is TRBV28, the J call TRBJ2-7; TRBD1 aligns across 8 bases. With 4 bases clipped from V and 8 bases from J, the junction kept 13 bases outside the gene matches. Germline V gives CDR1 MDHEN, CDR2 SYDVKM. CDR3 size: 15 residues. The CDR3 sequence: CASSSSGTGRFKQYF. CDR3 sequence (DNA): TGTGCCAGCAGTTCCTCCGGGACAGGACGTTTCAAGCAGTACTTC. Full variable domain (outside the CDR3, taken from reference TRBV28 and TRBJ2-7): DVKVTQSSRYLVKRTGEKVFLECVQDMDHENMFWYRQDPGLGLRLIYFSYDVKMKEKGDIPEGYSVSREKKERFSLILESASTNQTSMYLCASSSSGTGRFKQYFGPGTRLTVT.

The chain links TRBV7-2 to TRBJ2-7; D gene ambiguous. The CDR3 runs 17 residues. V gave up 4 bases and J gave up 0 bases, with 19 bases separating them. CDR1 and CDR2 (germline): SGHTA, FQGNSA. The CDR3 nucleotides are TGTGCCAGCAGCTCACAATCTACAACCTTTAGCTCCTACGAGCAGTACTTC. Its protein product is CASSSQSTTFSSYEQYF.

The chain uses TRBV7-6 and TRBJ2-5, with 9 bases matching TRBD2. The junction had 11 bases not matched to a gene; V was cut back by 1 base and J by 5 bases. CDR1 SGHVS and CDR2 FNYEAQ come from the germline V gene. CDR3 size: 17 residues. Written as DNA, the CDR3 is TGTGCCAGCAGCTTAGTTCCTAGCGGGGCTATAACTGAGACCCAGTACTTC. It yields the protein CASSLVPSGAITETQYF.

The rearrangement uses TRBV7-9 and TRBJ1-2; 8 nucleotides align to TRBD1. J was trimmed by 6 bases and V by 4 bases; bases with no gene match: 7. Germline values: CDR1 SEHNR, CDR2 FQNEAQ (reference sequence). The CDR3 consists of 14 residues. CDR3 bases: TGTGCCAGCAGCTGGGGGGGACAGGTGGATGGCTACACCTTC. Encoded protein: CASSWGGQVDGYTF.

This clone was seen once. The chain joins TRBV3-1 (or the pseudogene TRBV3-2) to TRBJ1-6; possibly TRBD1 for D (6 bases). V lost 0 bases and J lost 2, with 14 bases in between. CDR3 size: 18 residues. CDR1 and CDR2 (germline): LGHDT, YNNKEL (reference sequence). In DNA, the CDR3 is TGTGCCAGCAGCCAAGATCCCCGACAGGCTGCCTATAATTCACCCCTCCACTTT. Translation: CASSQDPRQAAYNSPLHF.

The chain joins TRBV29-1 to TRBJ2-7; D possibly corresponds to TRBD1 (7 bases). CDR3 length: 14 amino acids. Germline CDR1 SQVTM, CDR2 ANQGSEA. V was cut by 5 bases and J by 1 base, with 15 bases left in between. The CDR3 here is CSVMGGTASYEQYF. The CDR3 DNA sequence: TGCAGCGTTATGGGCGGGACAGCATCCTACGAGCAGTACTTC.

The chain combines TRBV28 with TRBJ2-5; D might be TRBD2 (6 bases). Germline V gene sequence: CDR1 MDHEN, CDR2 SYDVKM. Trimming left V 5 bases short and J 1 base short, with 14 bases between. CDR3 size: 15 residues. CDR3 protein: CASSLEQRVQETQYF. The CDR3 DNA follows: TGTGCCAGCAGTCTGGAACAGCGGGTCCAAGAGACCCAGTACTTC.

The chain joins TRBV5-4 to TRBJ2-5; D may be TRBD1 or TRBD2 (5 bases each). Germline assignment: CDR1 SGHNT and CDR2 YYREEE (reference sequence). This CDR3 region has 16 residues. V was pared by 0 bases and J by 4 bases, with 16 bases between. This CDR3 is CASSLGGAGRRETQYF. The CDR3 nucleotides read TGTGCCAGCAGCTTGGGAGGGGCAGGTAGAAGAGAGACCCAGTACTTC.

The chain carries TRBV6-4 and TRBJ2-1; TRBD1 aligns across 8 bases. Germline CDR1 MRHNA, CDR2 SNTAGT. This CDR3 comprises 16 residues. Trimming removed 2 bases from V and 1 base from J; junction bases left unmatched: 4. CDR3 amino acids: CASSDQGAGSYNEQFF. DNA of the CDR3: TGTGCCAGCAGTGACCAGGGGGCAGGGTCCTACAATGAGCAGTTCTTC.

This clone was found once. The chain is built from TRBV9 and TRBJ1-4; D gene uncertain. Germline V gene lookup returns CDR1 SGDLS and CDR2 YYNGEE. The CDR3 totals 15 residues. Trimming took 0 bases from V and 4 from J, leaving 10 bases between them. DNA for the CDR3: TGTGCCAGCAGCGTAGTCGCAGGCGTTAATGAAAAACTGTTTTTT. Its protein product is CASSVVAGVNEKLFF.

There are a few counts of this clone. Additional DNA sequences in this sample encode the identical CDR3. This rearrangement joins TRBV28 to TRBJ1-5; 7 bases align to TRBD1. The CDR3 totals 14 residues. Per germline, CDR1 MDHEN and CDR2 SYDVKM. The junction had 3 bases not matched to a gene; V was cut back by 3 bases and J by 4 bases. DNA for the CDR3: TGTGCCAGCAGTTTGACAGGGACGAATCAGCCCCAGCATTTT. Its protein is CASSLTGTNQPQHF.

The rearrangement uses TRBV18 and TRBJ1-4, with D possibly being TRBD1 (5 bases). CDR1 KGHSH and CDR2 LQKENI come from the germline V gene. The CDR3 contains 13 residues. V was shortened by 6 bases and J by 4 bases, with 9 bases between the two germline ends. The CDR3 DNA reads as TGTGCCAGCTCGTCGGGACTTAATGAAAAACTGTTTTTT. As protein: CASSSGLNEKLFF.

The chain couples TRBV7-6 to TRBJ2-7, with 8 bases lining up with TRBD1. V lost 0 bases to trimming and J lost 2 bases; unmatched junction nucleotides: 3. CDR1 is SGHVS and CDR2 is FNYEAQ in the germline V gene. The CDR3 covers 15 residues. The CDR3 spells CASSLAVGQAYEQYF. In nucleotides, the CDR3 is TGTGCCAGCAGCTTAGCGGTGGGACAGGCCTACGAGCAGTACTTC.

The rearrangement joins TRBV5-1 to TRBJ2-7; no firm D call. CDR1 and CDR2 (germline): SGHRS, YFSETQ. The CDR3 sequence is 13 residues long. The V end was cut by 2 bases, the J end by 0 bases, with 6 bases between. CDR3 amino acids: CASSLGNSYEQYF. The CDR3 DNA sequence: TGCGCCAGCAGCTTAGGGAACTCCTACGAGCAGTACTTC.

This sequence joins TRBV5-6 and TRBJ2-7; a weak D match, TRBD1 (6 bases). Germline CDR1 and CDR2: SGHDT and YYEEEE. The V and J ends lost 3 bases and 0 bases respectively, with 19 bases between them. This CDR3 region has 17 residues. The CDR3 DNA reads as TGTGCCAGCAGCTCCATTACGACAGGCCTAAGCTCCTACGAGCAGTACTTC. Amino acid sequence: CASSSITTGLSSYEQYF.

Regarding this clone: The same CDR3 also results from other DNA sequences found in this sample. The V and J genes are TRBV19 and TRBJ1-6; no definite D call. This CDR3 is built from 12 residues. Germline CDR1 LNHDA, CDR2 SQIVND (reference sequence). The V gene lost 3 bases and the J gene lost 7 bases, with 4 bases spanning the gap. CDR3 nucleotide sequence: TGTGCCAGTAGTATTGGAAATTCACCCCTCCACTTT. Translation gives CASSIGNSPLHF.

The sample holds one count of this clone. The chain combines TRBV28 with TRBJ2-4; D is perhaps TRBD2 (7 bases). The CDR3 totals 17 residues. Germline assignment: CDR1 MDHEN and CDR2 SYDVKM. V lost 2 bases to trimming and J lost 1 base, with 15 bases between them. The CDR3 sequence is CASSLAVWGGAKNIQYF. The DNA of the CDR3 is TGTGCCAGCAGTTTAGCTGTGTGGGGGGGCGCCAAAAACATTCAGTACTTC.